Sequencing of this TCR beta chain was carried out in a study of CD8 T cells in Susac syndrome. TEMRA cells underwent FACS enrichment and CD8+ and CD4+ T cells underwent negative isolation. The CDR3 is 16 amino acids. CDR1 and CDR2 (germline): SGHTA, FQGNSA. The trim removed 5 bases at V and 3 bases at J, leaving 9 bases unmatched. Reverse transcription of roughly 0.5 to 1 ug RNA was carried out with random hexamers. A single record per CDR3 protein comes from TCRdb applying MiXCR to the immunoSEQ multiplex PCR reads. The sample holds some 130,000 distinct CDR3 sequences, more than 85% seen once. The chain uses TRBV7-2 and TRBJ2-2; TRBD2 aligns across 7 bases. This sequence was found in a human donor with Susac syndrome. The sample was CD8+ T cells from PBMCs. The DNA of the CDR3 is TGTGCCAGCAGCGGACGGGACGGGGGGTACACCGGGGAGCTGTTTTTT. Amino acid sequence: CASSGRDGGYTGELFF.